This T cell receptor (beta chain) emerged from a study of human T cells and chemical hapten exposure. The overall study: The patient population, which was mostly female, had alopecia areata, totalis or universalis. General study results and limits: Relative to controls, expanded TCRs formed significantly more large CDR3 similarity clusters. Alopecia affecting every donor means their immune response may not match healthy people's.

In its sample, this clonotype was seen many times. Its antigen is still unknown. This sample's time point: patch test 1, 2 weeks after DPC sensitization. Noted treatment: therapeutic diphenylcyclopropenone sensitization with weekly scalp DPC. Attachment of unique molecular identifiers to individual cDNA molecules was performed in the library. TCRdb reanalysed the RACE reads using MiXCR and keeps one entry per CDR3 protein. This table has about 360,000 distinct CDR3 sequences, 6% to 8.5% appearing once. The material sequenced was whole blood, taken in connection with sensitization to the hapten diphenylcyclopropenone (DPC). The receptor was derived from a woman aged 18 to 35 with alopecia areata. Some clones in this sample may be carry-over from other donors' samples.

The CDR3 nucleotides read TGTGCCAGCAGCCAAGACACACCATATAGCAATCAGCCCCAGCATTTT. Translated, it gives CASSQDTPYSNQPQHF. The chain recombines TRBV3-1 with TRBJ1-5; D gene uncertain. Germline CDR1 and CDR2: LGHDT and YNNKEL (reference sequence). V shed 0 bases and J shed 0 bases, with 9 bases lying between them. The CDR3 totals 16 residues.